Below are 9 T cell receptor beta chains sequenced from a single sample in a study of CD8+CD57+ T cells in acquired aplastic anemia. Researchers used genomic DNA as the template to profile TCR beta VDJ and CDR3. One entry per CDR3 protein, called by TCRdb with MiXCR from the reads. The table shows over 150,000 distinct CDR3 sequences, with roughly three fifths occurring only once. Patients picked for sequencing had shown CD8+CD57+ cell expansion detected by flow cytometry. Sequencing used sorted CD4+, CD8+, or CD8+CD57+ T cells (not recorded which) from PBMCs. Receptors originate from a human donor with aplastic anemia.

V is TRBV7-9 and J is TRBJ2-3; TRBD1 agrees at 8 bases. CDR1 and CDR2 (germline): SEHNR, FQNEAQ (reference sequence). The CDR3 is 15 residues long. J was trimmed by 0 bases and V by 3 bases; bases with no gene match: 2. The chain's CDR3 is CASSFRQGSTDTQYF. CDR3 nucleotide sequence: TGTGCCAGCAGCTTCCGACAGGGGAGCACAGATACGCAGTATTTT.

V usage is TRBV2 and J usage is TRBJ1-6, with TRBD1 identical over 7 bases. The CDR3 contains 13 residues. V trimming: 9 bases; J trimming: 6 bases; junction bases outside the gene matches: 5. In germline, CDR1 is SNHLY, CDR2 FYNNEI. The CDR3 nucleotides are TGTGCCAGTCCGGGACAGCCTAATTCACCCCTCCACTTT. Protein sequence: CASPGQPNSPLHF.

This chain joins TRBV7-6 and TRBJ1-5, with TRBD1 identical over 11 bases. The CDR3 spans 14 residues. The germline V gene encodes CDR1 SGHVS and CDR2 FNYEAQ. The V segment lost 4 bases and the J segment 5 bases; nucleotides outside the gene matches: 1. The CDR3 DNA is TGTGCCAGCAGCTGGGGACAGGGGGATCAGCCCCAGCATTTT. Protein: CASSWGQGDQPQHF.

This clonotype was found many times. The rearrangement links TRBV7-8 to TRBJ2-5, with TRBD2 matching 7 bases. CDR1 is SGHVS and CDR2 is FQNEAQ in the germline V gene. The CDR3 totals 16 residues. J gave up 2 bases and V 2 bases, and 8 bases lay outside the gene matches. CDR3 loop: CASSLFGGGLQETQYF. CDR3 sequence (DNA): TGTGCCAGCAGCTTATTTGGGGGGGGACTTCAAGAGACCCAGTACTTC. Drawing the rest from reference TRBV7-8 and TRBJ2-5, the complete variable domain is GAGVSQSPRYKVAKRGQDVALRCDPISGHVSLFWYQQALGQGPEFLTYFQNEAQLDKSGLPSDRFFAERPEGSVSTLKIQRTQQEDSAVYLCASSLFGGGLQETQYFGPGTRLLVL.

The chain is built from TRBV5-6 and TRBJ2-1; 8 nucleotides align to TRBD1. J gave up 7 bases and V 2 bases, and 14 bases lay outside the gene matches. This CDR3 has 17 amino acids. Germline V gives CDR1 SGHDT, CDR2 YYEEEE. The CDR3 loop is CASSFGQGILGKNEQFF. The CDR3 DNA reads TGTGCCAGCAGCTTTGGACAGGGAATCTTGGGGAAGAATGAGCAGTTCTTC.

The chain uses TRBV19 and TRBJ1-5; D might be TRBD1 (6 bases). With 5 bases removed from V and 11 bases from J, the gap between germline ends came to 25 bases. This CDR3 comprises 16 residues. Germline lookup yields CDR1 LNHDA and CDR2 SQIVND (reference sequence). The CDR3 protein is CASSSTSGGAQETQHF. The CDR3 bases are TGTGCCAGTAGTTCGACTAGCGGGGGGGCCCAAGAGACCCAGCATTTT.

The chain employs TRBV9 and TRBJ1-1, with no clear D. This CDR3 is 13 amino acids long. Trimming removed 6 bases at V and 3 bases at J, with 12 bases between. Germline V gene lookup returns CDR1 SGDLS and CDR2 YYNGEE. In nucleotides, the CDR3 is TGTGCCAGCAAAATCGGAGGGTACACTGAAGCTTTCTTT. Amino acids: CASKIGGYTEAFF.

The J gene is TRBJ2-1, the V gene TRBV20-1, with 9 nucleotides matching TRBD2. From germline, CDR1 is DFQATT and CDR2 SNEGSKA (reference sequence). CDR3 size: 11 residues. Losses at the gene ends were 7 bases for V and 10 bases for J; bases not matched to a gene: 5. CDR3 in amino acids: CSGAGGEEQFF. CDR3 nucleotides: TGCAGTGGGGCGGGAGGGGAGGAGCAGTTCTTC.

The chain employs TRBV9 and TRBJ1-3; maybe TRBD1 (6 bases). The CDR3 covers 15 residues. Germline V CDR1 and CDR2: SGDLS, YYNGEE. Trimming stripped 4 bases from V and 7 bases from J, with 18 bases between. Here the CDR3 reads CASSPPRRQGNTIYF. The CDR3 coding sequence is TGTGCCAGCAGCCCCCCACGGCGGCAGGGGAACACCATATATTTT.